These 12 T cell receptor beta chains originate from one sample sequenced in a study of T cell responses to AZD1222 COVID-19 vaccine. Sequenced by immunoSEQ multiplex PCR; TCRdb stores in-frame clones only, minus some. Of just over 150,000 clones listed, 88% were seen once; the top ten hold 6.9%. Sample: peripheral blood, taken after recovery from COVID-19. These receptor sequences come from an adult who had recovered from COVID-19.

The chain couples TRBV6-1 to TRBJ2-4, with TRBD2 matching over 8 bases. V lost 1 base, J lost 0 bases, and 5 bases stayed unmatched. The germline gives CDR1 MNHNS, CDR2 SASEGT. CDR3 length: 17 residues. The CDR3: CASSEDGGALAKNIQYF. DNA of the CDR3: TGTGCCAGCAGTGAAGACGGGGGGGCCTTAGCCAAAAACATTCAGTACTTC.

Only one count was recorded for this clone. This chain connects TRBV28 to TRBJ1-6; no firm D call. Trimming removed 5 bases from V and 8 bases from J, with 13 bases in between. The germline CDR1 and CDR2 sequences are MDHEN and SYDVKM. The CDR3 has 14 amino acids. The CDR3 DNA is TGTGCCAGCAGTGGCCCGGTCTTTTATTCACCCCTCCACTTT. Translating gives CASSGPVFYSPLHF.

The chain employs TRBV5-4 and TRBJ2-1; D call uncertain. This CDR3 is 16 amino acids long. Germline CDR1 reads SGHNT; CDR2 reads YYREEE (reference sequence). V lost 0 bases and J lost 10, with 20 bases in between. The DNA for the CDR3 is TGTGCCAGCAGCTTGGCTCAACACGCCCTTACAAGGGAGCAGTTCTTC. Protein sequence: CASSLAQHALTREQFF.

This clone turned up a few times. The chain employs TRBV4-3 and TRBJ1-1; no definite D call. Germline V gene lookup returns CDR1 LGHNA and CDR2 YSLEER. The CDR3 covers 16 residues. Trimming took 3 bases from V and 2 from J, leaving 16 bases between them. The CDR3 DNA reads TGCGCCAGCAGCCAGGTGCTCGGCGGGGATAACACTGAAGCTTTCTTT. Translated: CASSQVLGGDNTEAFF.

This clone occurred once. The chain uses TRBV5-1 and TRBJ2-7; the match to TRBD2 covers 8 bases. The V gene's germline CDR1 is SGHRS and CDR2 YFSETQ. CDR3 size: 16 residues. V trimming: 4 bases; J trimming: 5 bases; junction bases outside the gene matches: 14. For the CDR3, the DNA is TGCGCCAGCAGCGGGGGTCTGTCGGGACTAGGTGACGAGCAGTACTTC. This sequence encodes CASSGGLSGLGDEQYF. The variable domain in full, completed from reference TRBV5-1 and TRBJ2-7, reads KAGVTQTPRYLIKTRGQQVTLSCSPISGHRSVSWYQQTPGQGLQFLFEYFSETQRNKGNFPGRFSGRQFSNSRSEMNVSTLELGDSALYLCASSGGLSGLGDEQYFGPGTRLTVT.

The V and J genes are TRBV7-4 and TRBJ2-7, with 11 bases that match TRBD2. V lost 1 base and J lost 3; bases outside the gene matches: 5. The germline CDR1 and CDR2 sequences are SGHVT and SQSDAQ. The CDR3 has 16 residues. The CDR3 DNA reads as TGTGCCAGCAGCTTAGTGACTAGCGGGATATGCTACGAGCAGTACTTC. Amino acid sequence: CASSLVTSGICYEQYF. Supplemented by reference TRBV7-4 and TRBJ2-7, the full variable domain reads GAGVSQSPRYKVAKRGRDVALRCDSISGHVTLYWYRQTLGQGSEVLTYSQSDAQRDKSGRPSGRFSAERPERSVSTLKIQRTEQGDSAVYLCASSLVTSGICYEQYFGPGTRLTVT.

The CDR3 coding sequence is TGTGCCAGCTCACCGCGCGGTAAGGCAGCAGATACGCAGTATTTT. It codes for CASSPRGKAADTQYF. The chain carries TRBV18 and TRBJ2-3; no clear D gene. With 3 bases removed from V and 4 bases from J, the gap between germline ends came to 14 bases. Germline assignment: CDR1 KGHSH and CDR2 LQKENI. The CDR3 runs to 15 residues.

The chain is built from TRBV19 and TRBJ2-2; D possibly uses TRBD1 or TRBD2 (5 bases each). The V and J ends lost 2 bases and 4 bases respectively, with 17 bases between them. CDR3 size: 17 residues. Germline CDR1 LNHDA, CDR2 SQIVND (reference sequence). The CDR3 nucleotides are TGTGCCAGTAGTATAAGGGGCGGGCAGTCGGGCACCGGGGAGCTGTTTTTT. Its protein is CASSIRGGQSGTGELFF.

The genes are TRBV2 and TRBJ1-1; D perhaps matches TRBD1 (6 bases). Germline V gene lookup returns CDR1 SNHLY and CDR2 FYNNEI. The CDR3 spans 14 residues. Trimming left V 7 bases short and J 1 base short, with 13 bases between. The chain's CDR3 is CASIRQAQNTEAFF. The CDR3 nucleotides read TGTGCCAGCATTCGACAGGCCCAGAACACTGAAGCTTTCTTT.

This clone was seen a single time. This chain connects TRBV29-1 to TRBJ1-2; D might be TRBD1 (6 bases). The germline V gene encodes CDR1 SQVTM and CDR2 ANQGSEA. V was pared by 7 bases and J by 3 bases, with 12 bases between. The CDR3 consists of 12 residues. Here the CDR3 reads CSATGSDYGYTF. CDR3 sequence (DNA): TGCAGCGCTACAGGGAGCGACTATGGCTACACCTTC.

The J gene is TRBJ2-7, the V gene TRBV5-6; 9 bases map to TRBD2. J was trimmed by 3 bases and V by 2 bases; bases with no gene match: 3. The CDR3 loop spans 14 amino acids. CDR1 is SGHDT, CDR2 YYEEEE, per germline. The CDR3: CASSFPSGIYEQYF. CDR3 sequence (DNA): TGTGCCAGCAGCTTCCCTAGCGGGATCTACGAGCAGTACTTC.

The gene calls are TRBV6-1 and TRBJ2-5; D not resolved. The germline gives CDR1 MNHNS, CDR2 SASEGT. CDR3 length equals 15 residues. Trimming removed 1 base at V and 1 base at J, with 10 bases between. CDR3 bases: TGTGCCAGCAGTGAAGTCGGCAGGCCCCAAGAGACCCAGTACTTC. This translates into CASSEVGRPQETQYF.